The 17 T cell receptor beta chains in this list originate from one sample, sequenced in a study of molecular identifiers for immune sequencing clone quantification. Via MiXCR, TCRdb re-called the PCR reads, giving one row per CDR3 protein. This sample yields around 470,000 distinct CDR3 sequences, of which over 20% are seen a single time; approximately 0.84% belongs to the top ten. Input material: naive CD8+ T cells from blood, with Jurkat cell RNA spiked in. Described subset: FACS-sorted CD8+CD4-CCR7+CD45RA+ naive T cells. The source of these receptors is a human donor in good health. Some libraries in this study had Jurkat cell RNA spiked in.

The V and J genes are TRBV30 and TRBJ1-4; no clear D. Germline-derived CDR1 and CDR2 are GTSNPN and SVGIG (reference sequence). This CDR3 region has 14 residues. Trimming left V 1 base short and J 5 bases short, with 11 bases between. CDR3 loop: CAWSARGPNEKLFF. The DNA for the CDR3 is TGTGCCTGGAGTGCCCGAGGGCCAAATGAAAAACTGTTTTTT. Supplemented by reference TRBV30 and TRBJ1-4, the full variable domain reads SQTIHQWPATLVQPVGSPLSLECTVEGTSNPNLYWYRQAAGRGLQLLFYSVGIGQISSEVPQNLSASRPQDRQFILSSKKLLLSDSGFYLCAWSARGPNEKLFFGSGTQLSVL.

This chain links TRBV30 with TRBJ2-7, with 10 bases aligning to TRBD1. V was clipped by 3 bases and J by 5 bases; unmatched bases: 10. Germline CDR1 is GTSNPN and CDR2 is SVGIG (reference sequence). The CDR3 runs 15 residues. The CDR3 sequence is CAWSADRGPSHEQYF. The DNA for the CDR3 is TGTGCCTGGAGCGCTGACAGGGGGCCTTCCCACGAGCAGTACTTC.

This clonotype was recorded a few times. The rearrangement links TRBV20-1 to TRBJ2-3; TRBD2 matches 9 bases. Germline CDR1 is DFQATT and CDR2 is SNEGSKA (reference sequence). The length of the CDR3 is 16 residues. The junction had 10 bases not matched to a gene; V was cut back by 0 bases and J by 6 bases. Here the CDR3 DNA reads TGCAGTGCTAGAGATCGCTGGCGGGGGGGCATGGATACGCAGTATTTT. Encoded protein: CSARDRWRGGMDTQYF.

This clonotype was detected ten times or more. This chain's CDR3 is CASSWEHTDTQYF. CDR3 nucleotides: TGTGCCAGCAGCTGGGAGCACACAGATACGCAGTATTTT. The chain recombines TRBV7-9 with TRBJ2-3, with D maybe TRBD2 (5 bases). CDR3 length: 13 residues. Germline CDR1 reads SEHNR; CDR2 reads FQNEAQ (reference sequence). V lost 4 bases, J lost 2 bases, and 7 bases lay in between.

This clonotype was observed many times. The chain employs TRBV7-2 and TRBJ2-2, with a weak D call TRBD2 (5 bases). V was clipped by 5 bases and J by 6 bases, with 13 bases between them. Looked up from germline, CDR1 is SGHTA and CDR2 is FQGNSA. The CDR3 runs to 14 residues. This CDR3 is CASSLSGSAGELFF. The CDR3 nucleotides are TGTGCCAGCAGCCTGTCGGGGTCCGCCGGGGAGCTGTTTTTT.

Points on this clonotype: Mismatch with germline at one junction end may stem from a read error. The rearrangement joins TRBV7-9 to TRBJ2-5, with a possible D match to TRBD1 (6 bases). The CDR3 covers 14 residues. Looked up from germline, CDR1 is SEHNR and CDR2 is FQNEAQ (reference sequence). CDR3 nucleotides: TGTGCCAGCAGCCAAGACAGGAGCCAAGAGACCCTGTACTTC. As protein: CASSQDRSQETLYF. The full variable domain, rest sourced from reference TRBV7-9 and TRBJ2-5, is DTGVSQNPRHKITKRGQNVTFRCDPISEHNRLYWYRQTLGQGPEFLTYFQNEAQLEKSRLLSDRFSAERPKGSFSTLEIQRTEQGDSAMYLCASSQDRSQETLYFGPGTRLLVL.

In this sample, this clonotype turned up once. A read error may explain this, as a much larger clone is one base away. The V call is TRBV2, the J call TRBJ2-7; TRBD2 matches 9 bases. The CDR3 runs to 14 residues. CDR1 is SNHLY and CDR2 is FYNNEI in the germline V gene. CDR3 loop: CTSREGTSPYEQYF. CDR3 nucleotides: TGTACCAGCAGGGAAGGGACTAGCCCCTACGAGCAGTACTTC.

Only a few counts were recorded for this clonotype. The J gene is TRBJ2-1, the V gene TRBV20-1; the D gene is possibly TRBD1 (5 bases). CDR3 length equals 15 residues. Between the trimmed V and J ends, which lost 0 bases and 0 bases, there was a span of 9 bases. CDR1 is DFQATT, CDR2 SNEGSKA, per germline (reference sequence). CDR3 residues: CSARDKGNSYNEQFF. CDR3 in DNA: TGCAGTGCTAGAGACAAGGGGAACTCCTACAATGAGCAGTTCTTC.

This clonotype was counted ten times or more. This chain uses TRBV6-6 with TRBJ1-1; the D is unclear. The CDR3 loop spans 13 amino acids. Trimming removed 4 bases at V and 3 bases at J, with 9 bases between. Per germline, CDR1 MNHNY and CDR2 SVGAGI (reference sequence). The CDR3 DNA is TGTGCCAGCAGTTTGGAGATTGACACTGAAGCTTTCTTT. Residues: CASSLEIDTEAFF.

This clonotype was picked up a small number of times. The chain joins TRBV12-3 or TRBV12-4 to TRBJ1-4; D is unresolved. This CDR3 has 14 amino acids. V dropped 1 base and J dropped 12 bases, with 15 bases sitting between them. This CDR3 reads CASSLVESQAELFF. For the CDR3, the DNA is TGTGCCAGCAGTTTAGTGGAATCTCAGGCGGAACTGTTTTTT.

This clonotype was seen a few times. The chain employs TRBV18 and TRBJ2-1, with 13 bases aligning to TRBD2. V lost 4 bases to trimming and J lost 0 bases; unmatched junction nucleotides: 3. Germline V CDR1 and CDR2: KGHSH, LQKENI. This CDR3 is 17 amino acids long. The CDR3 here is CASSRTSGRASYNEQFF. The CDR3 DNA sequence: TGTGCCAGCTCACGGACTAGCGGGAGAGCCTCCTACAATGAGCAGTTCTTC.

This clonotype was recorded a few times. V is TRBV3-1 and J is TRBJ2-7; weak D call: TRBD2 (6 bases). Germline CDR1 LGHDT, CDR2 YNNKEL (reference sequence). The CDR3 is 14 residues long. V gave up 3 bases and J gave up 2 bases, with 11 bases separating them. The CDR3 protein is CASSQSGWTYEQYF. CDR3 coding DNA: TGTGCCAGCAGCCAGAGCGGGTGGACCTACGAGCAGTACTTC.

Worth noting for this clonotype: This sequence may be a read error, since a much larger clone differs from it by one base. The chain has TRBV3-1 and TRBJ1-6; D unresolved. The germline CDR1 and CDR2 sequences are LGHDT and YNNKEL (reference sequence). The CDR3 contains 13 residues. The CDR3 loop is CVSSQGVGSPLHF. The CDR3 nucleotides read TGTGTCAGCAGCCAAGGTGTCGGTTCACCCCTCCACTTT.

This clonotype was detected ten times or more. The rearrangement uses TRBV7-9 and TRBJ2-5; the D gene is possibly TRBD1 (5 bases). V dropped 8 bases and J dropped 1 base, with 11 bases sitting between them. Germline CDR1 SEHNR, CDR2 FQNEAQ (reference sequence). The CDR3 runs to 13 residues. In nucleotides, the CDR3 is TGTGCCAGCGTGCAGACAGCCCAAGAGACCCAGTACTTC. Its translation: CASVQTAQETQYF.

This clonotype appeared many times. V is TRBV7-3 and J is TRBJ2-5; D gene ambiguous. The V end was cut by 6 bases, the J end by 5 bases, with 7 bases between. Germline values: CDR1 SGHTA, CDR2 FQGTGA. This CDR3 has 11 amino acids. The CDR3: CASRLGETQYF. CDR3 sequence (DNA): TGTGCCAGCAGGTTAGGCGAGACCCAGTACTTC.

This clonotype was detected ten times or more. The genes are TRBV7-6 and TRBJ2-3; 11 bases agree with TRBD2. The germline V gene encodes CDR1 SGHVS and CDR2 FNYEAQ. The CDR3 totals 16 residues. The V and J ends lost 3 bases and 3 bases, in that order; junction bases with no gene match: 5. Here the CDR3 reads CASSFSGGAPTDTQYF. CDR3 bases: TGTGCCAGCAGCTTTAGCGGGGGGGCACCGACAGATACGCAGTATTTT.

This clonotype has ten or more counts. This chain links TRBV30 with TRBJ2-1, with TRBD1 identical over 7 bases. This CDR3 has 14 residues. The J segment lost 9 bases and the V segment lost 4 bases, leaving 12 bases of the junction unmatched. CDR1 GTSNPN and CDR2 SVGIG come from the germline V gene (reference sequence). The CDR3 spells CAWITDRAGGEQFF. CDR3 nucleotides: TGTGCCTGGATCACAGACAGGGCCGGCGGTGAGCAGTTCTTC.